Below, 3 T cell receptor beta chains from the same sample are listed, as sequenced in a study of blood T cell repertoires in COVID-19. Libraries were prepared by immunoSEQ multiplex PCR; TCRdb keeps only in-frame clonotypes and omits some of them. The sample holds some 300,000 clones; 80% to 90% are singletons and the top ten take 13%. The sequenced sample was peripheral blood. These receptors were obtained from a woman between 65 and 79 years old with COVID-19, enrolled during active disease.

J is TRBJ1-5 and V is TRBV5-6; 7 bases align to TRBD1. Germline V CDR1 and CDR2: SGHDT, YYEEEE. CDR3 size: 16 residues. Trimming took 3 bases from V and 1 from J; bases not matched to a gene: 7. CDR3 bases: TGTGCCAGCAGCTCTGTCCGACAGGGAAGCAATCAGCCCCAGCATTTT. Its translation: CASSSVRQGSNQPQHF.

The rearrangement links TRBV29-1 to TRBJ2-7, with TRBD1 matching 9 bases. Germline CDR1 is SQVTM and CDR2 is ANQGSEA. J gave up 5 bases and V 2 bases, and 4 bases lay outside the gene matches. The CDR3 is made up of 13 amino acids. The DNA for the CDR3 is TGCAGCGTTGAATGGGACAGGGACCACGAGCAGTACTTC. Amino acid sequence: CSVEWDRDHEQYF.

This clone has just one count. This sequence joins TRBV30 and TRBJ1-4; D gene uncertain. The CDR3 consists of 12 residues. Per germline, CDR1 GTSNPN and CDR2 SVGIG (reference sequence). Trimming left V 3 bases short and J 8 bases short, with 10 bases between. CDR3 amino acids: CAWRASGEKLFF. The DNA for the CDR3 is TGTGCCTGGAGAGCTTCCGGGGAAAAACTGTTTTTT.